Below are 17 T cell receptor beta chains sequenced from a single sample in a study of blood T cell repertoires in COVID-19. Here immunoSEQ multiplex PCR was the method, and the copy in TCRdb shows in-frame clones only, minus some. In the table there are over 150,000 clones, approximately 81% of which are singletons. The sample taken for sequencing was peripheral blood. The receptor source for this set is a man aged 35 to 55 with acute or convalescent COVID-19.

CDR3 amino acids: CASSQLDAYEQYF. The CDR3 DNA reads TGTGCCAGCAGCCAACTAGACGCCTACGAGCAGTACTTC. This chain connects TRBV3-1 (or the pseudogene TRBV3-2) to TRBJ2-7; D unresolved. V was shortened by 2 bases and J by 2 bases, with 7 bases between the two germline ends. The CDR3 extends over 13 amino acids. CDR1 is LGHDT and CDR2 is YNNKEL in the germline V gene (reference sequence).

This chain uses TRBV9 with TRBJ1-3; 7 bases line up with TRBD1. V shed 5 bases, J shed 4 bases, and the junction held 3 bases outside the gene matches. The CDR3 covers 13 residues. Germline V gene data show CDR1 as SGDLS and CDR2 as YYNGEE. The CDR3 loop is CASSKTGGNTIYF. The CDR3 DNA is TGTGCCAGCAGTAAGACAGGGGGAAACACCATATATTTT.

A few counts support this clone. This sequence joins TRBV4-1 and TRBJ1-3; 7 nucleotides align to TRBD1. CDR3 length: 17 amino acids. Germline lookup yields CDR1 MGHRA and CDR2 YSYEKL. Trimming removed 3 bases from V and 2 bases from J; junction bases left unmatched: 10. CDR3 DNA sequence: TGCGCCAGCAGCCACACAATATTAAGGGGGCCTGGAAACACCATATATTTT. Its translation: CASSHTILRGPGNTIYF.

The J gene is TRBJ1-2, the V gene TRBV12-5; D possibly corresponds to TRBD1 (5 bases). Germline loops: CDR1 LGHNT, CDR2 FRNRAP. The V end was cut by 6 bases, the J end by 2 bases, with 10 bases between. CDR3 length equals 13 residues. CDR3 nucleotides: TGTGCTAGTGGGACAGATTCAAACTATGGCTACACCTTC. Protein: CASGTDSNYGYTF.

J is TRBJ2-7 and V is TRBV7-2, with TRBD2 matching over 8 bases. V dropped 2 bases and J dropped 0; count of bases not matched to a gene: 3. The CDR3 totals 15 residues. Germline CDR1 reads SGHTA; CDR2 reads FQGNSA. The CDR3 nucleotides are TGTGCCAGCAGCTTATTAGCGGGAAGCTCCTACGAGCAGTACTTC. Its protein product is CASSLLAGSSYEQYF. Using reference TRBV7-2 and TRBJ2-7 for the parts outside the CDR3, the full variable domain is GAGVSQSPSNKVTEKGKDVELRCDPISGHTALYWYRQSLGQGLEFLIYFQGNSAPDKSGLPSDRFSAERTGGSVSTLTIQRTQQEDSAVYLCASSLLAGSSYEQYFGPGTRLTVT.

The chain joins TRBV7-3 to TRBJ2-2; possible D gene TRBD2, 5 bases. V was cut by 3 bases and J by 7 bases, with 6 bases left in between. Germline loops: CDR1 SGHTA, CDR2 FQGTGA. CDR3 length: 12 residues. The CDR3 here is CASSFGGGELFF. CDR3 sequence (DNA): TGTGCCAGCAGCTTTGGAGGCGGGGAGCTGTTTTTT.

This sequence joins TRBV7-9 and TRBJ1-3; 7 bases line up with TRBD1. There are 15 residues in the CDR3. Germline values: CDR1 SEHNR, CDR2 FQNEAQ (reference sequence). V dropped 1 base and J dropped 1; count of bases not matched to a gene: 1. The CDR3, as DNA: TGTGCCAGCAGCTTAGAGGGACAGTCTGGAAACACCATATATTTT. Residues: CASSLEGQSGNTIYF.

The rearrangement joins TRBV11-2 to TRBJ2-7, with 13 bases lining up with TRBD2. Germline V lookup: CDR1 SGHAT, CDR2 FQNNGV. The CDR3 spans 15 residues. V gave up 0 bases and J gave up 7 bases; unmatched junction bases: 3. In DNA form, the CDR3 reads TGTGCCAGCAGCTTAGACGGACTAGCGGGGGTGGAGCAGTACTTC. Translating gives CASSLDGLAGVEQYF.

This clone was recorded once. The chain joins TRBV5-4 to TRBJ1-6, with 9 bases aligning to TRBD1. The CDR3 runs to 15 residues. V was clipped by 3 bases and J by 9 bases; unmatched bases: 7. CDR1 SGHNT and CDR2 YYREEE come from the germline V gene (reference sequence). The CDR3 nucleotides read TGTGCCAGCAGCTGGACGGGACAGGGATCTTCACCCCTCCACTTT. Its translation is CASSWTGQGSSPLHF. The whole variable domain, remainder taken from reference TRBV5-4 and TRBJ1-6, is ETGVTQSPTHLIKTRGQQVTLRCSSQSGHNTVSWYQQALGQGPQFIFQYYREEENGRGNFPPRFSGLQFPNYSSELNVNALELDDSALYLCASSWTGQGSSPLHFGNGTRLTVT.

The chain couples TRBV4-2 to TRBJ2-3; no firm D call. CDR1 is LGHNA and CDR2 is YNFKEQ in the germline V gene. V lost 4 bases, J lost 2 bases, and 7 bases lay in between. This CDR3 spans 13 amino acids. The CDR3 DNA reads TGTGCCAGCAGCCGTACTCCCACAGATACGCAGTATTTT. It codes for CASSRTPTDTQYF.

This chain uses TRBV2 with TRBJ2-5; D unclear. Germline loops: CDR1 SNHLY, CDR2 FYNNEI. The CDR3 runs 11 residues. Trimming removed 6 bases at V and 2 bases at J, with 4 bases between. CDR3 DNA: TGTGCCAGCAGCGTTCAAGAGACCCAGTACTTC. It codes for CASSVQETQYF.

The rearrangement uses TRBV5-4 and TRBJ2-3; the D gene is possibly TRBD2 (7 bases). V lost 1 base, J lost 6 bases, and 9 bases lay in between. Germline V lookup: CDR1 SGHNT, CDR2 YYREEE (reference sequence). The CDR3 sequence is 13 residues long. CDR3 sequence reads: CASSLRGGDTQYF. CDR3 in DNA: TGTGCCAGCAGCTTGAGGGGGGGCGATACGCAGTATTTT. The full variable domain, in which reference TRBV5-4 and TRBJ2-3 provide the parts outside the CDR3, is ETGVTQSPTHLIKTRGQQVTLRCSSQSGHNTVSWYQQALGQGPQFIFQYYREEENGRGNFPPRFSGLQFPNYSSELNVNALELDDSALYLCASSLRGGDTQYFGPGTRLTVL.

This chain uses TRBV6-5 with TRBJ2-7; 7 bases fit TRBD1. In germline, CDR1 is MNHEY, CDR2 SVGAGI. The CDR3 length is 14 residues. V was clipped by 7 bases and J by 0 bases; unmatched bases: 6. CDR3 sequence (DNA): TGTGCCAGCACTGGGACAGCCCTCTCCTACGAGCAGTACTTC. Translated, it gives CASTGTALSYEQYF.

The chain joins TRBV6-5 to TRBJ1-2; TRBD1 aligns across 7 bases. Germline V lookup: CDR1 MNHEY, CDR2 SVGAGI. CDR3 length equals 15 residues. V lost 5 bases, J lost 4 bases, and 10 bases stayed unmatched. The CDR3 sequence: CASSPSEQGSYGYTF. CDR3 nucleotide sequence: TGTGCCAGCAGTCCTAGTGAACAGGGGTCCTATGGCTACACCTTC.

The gene calls are TRBV28 and TRBJ2-7; D may be TRBD2 (5 bases). The CDR3 has 16 amino acids. Trimming took 6 bases from V and 0 from J, leaving 18 bases between them. Per the germline V gene, CDR1 is MDHEN and CDR2 is SYDVKM. CDR3 loop: CASREIGENISYEQYF. CDR3 in DNA: TGTGCCAGCAGGGAAATCGGGGAAAATATCTCCTACGAGCAGTACTTC.

The table lists this clone with a few counts. The rearrangement uses TRBV29-1 and TRBJ1-4, with TRBD1 matching over 7 bases. V shed 1 base, J shed 8 bases, and the junction held 4 bases outside the gene matches. The CDR3 is 13 amino acids. The germline CDR1 and CDR2 sequences are SQVTM and ANQGSEA. CDR3 loop: CSVEVSRGEKLFF. The CDR3 DNA reads as TGCAGCGTTGAAGTTTCCAGGGGGGAAAAACTGTTTTTT.

In DNA form, the CDR3 reads TGTGCCAGTACAGCTTTCCCGAATTCACCCCTCCACTTT. This codes for CASTAFPNSPLHF. The V call is TRBV2, the J call TRBJ1-6; D is unclear. Germline CDR1 SNHLY, CDR2 FYNNEI. V was trimmed by 9 bases and J by 7 bases, leaving 13 bases between them. CDR3 size: 13 residues.